Following are 29 T cell receptor beta chains from one sample sequenced in a study of cytomegalovirus exposure and HLA in healthy donors. With 60 Vbeta and 13 Jbeta primers, the PCR was carried out. Only in-frame clones appear in the TCRdb table, and some are missing; sequencing was by immunoSEQ multiplex PCR. The data contain more than 95,000 clones, 75% of them singletons. Sample: PBMCs. These receptors were taken from a woman between 50 and 59 years old in good health and CMV-seronegative.

By share of the sample, this clone is medium-sized. The rearrangement links TRBV6-4 to TRBJ1-2; 7 bases are shared with TRBD1. The CDR3 consists of 15 residues. The trim removed 2 bases at V and 7 bases at J, leaving 10 bases unmatched. Germline V lookup: CDR1 MRHNA, CDR2 SNTAGT. CDR3 loop: CASSDTGQALFGYTF. CDR3 DNA sequence: TGTGCCAGCAGTGACACCGGACAGGCGCTTTTTGGCTACACCTTC.

In the case of this clone: At one end the junction does not follow the germline gene, possibly because of a read error. The V gene is TRBV7-9, the J gene TRBJ2-7; 7 bases are shared with TRBD1. Germline V gives CDR1 SEHNR, CDR2 FQNEAQ (reference sequence). This CDR3 comprises 14 residues. The CDR3 here is CSSSPPDRDYEQYF. In nucleotides, the CDR3 is TGTTCCAGCAGCCCCCCCGACAGGGACTACGAGCAGTACTTC. Combining the CDR3 with reference TRBV7-9 and TRBJ2-7 gives the whole variable domain DTGVSQNPRHKITKRGQNVTFRCDPISEHNRLYWYRQTLGQGPEFLTYFQNEAQLEKSRLLSDRFSAERPKGSFSTLEIQRTEQGDSAMYLCSSSPPDRDYEQYFGPGTRLTVT.

V is TRBV4-1 and J is TRBJ2-5; perhaps TRBD1 as D (6 bases). The CDR3 totals 16 residues. Germline-derived CDR1 and CDR2 are MGHRA and YSYEKL. With 2 bases removed from V and 5 bases from J, the gap between germline ends came to 18 bases. Here the CDR3 DNA reads TGCGCCAGCAGCCAAAGCCAAACAGGGACGGAGGAGACCCAGTACTTC. It is translated as CASSQSQTGTEETQYF.

The V gene is TRBV6-1, the J gene TRBJ2-7, with 9 nucleotides matching TRBD1. This CDR3 comprises 13 residues. V lost 0 bases, J lost 11 bases, and 5 bases stayed unmatched. CDR1 MNHNS and CDR2 SASEGT come from the germline V gene. This CDR3 is CASSEARGTGKYF. The CDR3 DNA sequence: TGTGCCAGCAGTGAAGCGCGGGGGACAGGGAAGTACTTC.

This chain uses TRBV4-1 with TRBJ2-5; 11 bases agree with TRBD1. V shed 2 bases, J shed 5 bases, and the junction held 4 bases outside the gene matches. Germline V CDR1 and CDR2: MGHRA, YSYEKL. The CDR3 is 15 residues long. The CDR3 spells CASSQMGQGVETQYF. The CDR3 DNA sequence: TGCGCCAGCAGCCAAATGGGACAGGGGGTCGAGACCCAGTACTTC.

This clone was observed a handful of times. The genes are TRBV5-1 and TRBJ2-7; 8 nucleotides line up with TRBD2. CDR1 is SGHRS and CDR2 is YFSETQ in the germline V gene. V shed 0 bases and J 0 bases; nucleotides not matched to a gene: 2. This CDR3 has 15 amino acids. The CDR3 nucleotides are TGCGCCAGCAGCTTGGGCAGCGGGAGCTCCTACGAGCAGTACTTC. Encoded protein: CASSLGSGSSYEQYF.

The chain employs TRBV23-1 and TRBJ1-2; TRBD1 agrees at 7 bases. TRBV23-1 is assigned to the ORF class and has an uncertain function. J gave up 4 bases and V 6 bases, and 11 bases lay outside the gene matches. The CDR3 is made up of 15 amino acids. This chain's CDR3 is CASSPSTRTGYGYTF. The DNA for the CDR3 is TGCGCCAGCAGCCCATCAACAAGGACAGGCTATGGCTACACCTTC.

The V and J genes are TRBV9 and TRBJ2-1, with 9 nucleotides matching TRBD2. The CDR3 spans 17 residues. Per the germline V gene, CDR1 is SGDLS and CDR2 is YYNGEE. Trimming cost V 4 bases and J 5 bases; bases outside gene matches: 13. The CDR3 nucleotides are TGTGCCAGCAGCACCTATAGCGGGAGAGAAGGGGACAATGAGCAGTTCTTC. It specifies CASSTYSGREGDNEQFF.

The chain has TRBV5-6 and TRBJ2-5, with 11 bases fitting TRBD1. After removal of 4 bases from V and 4 bases from J, the junction contained 6 bases not matched to a gene. The CDR3 totals 15 residues. The germline V gene has CDR1 SGHDT and CDR2 YYEEEE. CDR3 sequence reads: CASSRTGGYGETQYF. The CDR3 DNA is TGTGCCAGCAGCCGGACAGGGGGCTACGGAGAGACCCAGTACTTC.

The chain recombines TRBV9 with TRBJ2-7, with D unclear. V was cut by 0 bases and J by 5 bases, with 12 bases left in between. CDR1 and CDR2 from the germline V gene are SGDLS and YYNGEE. The CDR3 consists of 14 residues. The CDR3 bases are TGTGCCAGCAGCGTAGGAGGTTTGGTGAACGAGCAGTACTTC. Protein: CASSVGGLVNEQYF. Full variable domain (outside the CDR3, taken from reference TRBV9 and TRBJ2-7): DSGVTQTPKHLITATGQRVTLRCSPRSGDLSVYWYQQSLDQGLQFLIQYYNGEERAKGNILERFSAQQFPDLHSELNLSSLELGDSALYFCASSVGGLVNEQYFGPGTRLTVT.

The genes are TRBV27 and TRBJ1-1; D ambiguous. V shed 0 bases and J shed 2 bases, with 7 bases lying between them. This CDR3 contains 14 residues. The V gene's germline CDR1 is MNHEY and CDR2 SMNVEV (reference sequence). The CDR3, as DNA: TGTGCCAGCAGTTTATCGAGAAGAAACACTGAAGCTTTCTTT. It yields the protein CASSLSRRNTEAFF.

The chain couples TRBV20-1 to TRBJ2-1; D is unclear. The CDR3 spans 11 residues. Deletions cut 5 bases from V and 12 bases from J, with 14 bases between. Germline values: CDR1 DFQATT, CDR2 SNEGSKA (reference sequence). DNA for the CDR3: TGCAGTGCTCTATTTAGTGAAGTGCAGTTCTTC. Amino acid sequence: CSALFSEVQFF.

The chain combines TRBV27 with TRBJ1-1; 12 bases line up with TRBD1. CDR1 is MNHEY, CDR2 SMNVEV, per germline (reference sequence). CDR3 length: 16 amino acids. V dropped 3 bases and J dropped 5; count of bases not matched to a gene: 7. This chain's CDR3 is CASSLGTGGLRTEAFF. In DNA, the CDR3 is TGTGCCAGCAGTTTGGGGACAGGGGGCTTGCGAACTGAAGCTTTCTTT.

This clone was observed a handful of times. The gene calls are TRBV11-2 and TRBJ1-2; D ambiguous. CDR1 and CDR2 from the germline V gene are SGHAT and FQNNGV. The CDR3 consists of 12 residues. Trimming stripped 3 bases from V and 6 bases from J, with 8 bases between. The CDR3 nucleotides read TGTGCCAGCAGCTTGGCCCTCGATGGCTACACCTTC. The encoded protein is CASSLALDGYTF.

J is TRBJ2-3 and V is TRBV4-1, with D tentatively TRBD2 (6 bases). V gave up 2 bases and J gave up 4 bases, with 10 bases separating them. Germline V gene data show CDR1 as MGHRA and CDR2 as YSYEKL. The CDR3 spans 14 residues. The CDR3 protein is CASSQLASADTQYF. The DNA for the CDR3 is TGCGCCAGCAGCCAATTGGCTAGCGCAGATACGCAGTATTTT.

J is TRBJ2-2 and V is TRBV9; no clear D gene. The CDR3 contains 12 residues. The germline V gene has CDR1 SGDLS and CDR2 YYNGEE. With 7 bases removed from V and 1 base from J, the gap between germline ends came to 5 bases. CDR3 residues: CASSVNTGELFF. In DNA form, the CDR3 reads TGTGCCAGCTCTGTGAACACCGGGGAGCTGTTTTTT. The whole variable domain, filled in from reference TRBV9 and TRBJ2-2, reads DSGVTQTPKHLITATGQRVTLRCSPRSGDLSVYWYQQSLDQGLQFLIQYYNGEERAKGNILERFSAQQFPDLHSELNLSSLELGDSALYFCASSVNTGELFFGEGSRLTVL.

CDR3 residues: CASSSSGNEQFF. The DNA for the CDR3 is TGTGCCAGCAGCTCAAGCGGGAATGAGCAGTTCTTC. The J gene is TRBJ2-1, the V gene TRBV11-3, with a tentative D call TRBD2 (6 bases). There are 12 residues in the CDR3. Germline V gene data show CDR1 as SGHNT and CDR2 as YENEEA. The V gene lost 4 bases and the J gene lost 7 bases, with 8 bases spanning the gap.

V and J are TRBV27 and TRBJ1-1; D is perhaps TRBD1 (6 bases). This CDR3 is built from 14 residues. V was cut by 6 bases and J by 5 bases, with 16 bases left in between. Germline values: CDR1 MNHEY, CDR2 SMNVEV (reference sequence). CDR3 DNA sequence: TGTGCCAGCAGGATTACAGGGCCAGGAACTGAAGCTTTCTTT. Amino acids: CASRITGPGTEAFF.

V is TRBV9 and J is TRBJ1-6; D possibly corresponds to TRBD1 (5 bases). The CDR3 covers 14 residues. Deletions cut 0 bases from V and 9 bases from J, with 10 bases between. Germline CDR1 SGDLS, CDR2 YYNGEE. CDR3 in amino acids: CASSVAGGSSPLHF. The CDR3 nucleotides are TGTGCCAGCAGCGTAGCGGGGGGGTCTTCACCCCTCCACTTT.

This chain joins TRBV19 and TRBJ1-1; the D gene is possibly TRBD1 (5 bases). Germline CDR1 LNHDA, CDR2 SQIVND (reference sequence). V was cut by 3 bases and J by 2 bases, with 10 bases left in between. The CDR3 totals 14 residues. The CDR3 DNA reads as TGTGCCAGTAGTATGGGGCAGCCCAACACTGAAGCTTTCTTT. It translates to CASSMGQPNTEAFF.

This clone was detected once. The V call is TRBV7-2, the J call TRBJ2-1; D not resolved. Looked up from germline, CDR1 is SGHTA and CDR2 is FQGNSA. The CDR3 has 15 residues. Trimming cost V 0 bases and J 0 bases, with 6 bases left between them. The CDR3 region is CASSLASFSYNEQFF. In nucleotides, the CDR3 is TGTGCCAGCAGCTTAGCCTCGTTCTCCTACAATGAGCAGTTCTTC.

This clone was found a few times. The chain joins TRBV13 to TRBJ2-3; TRBD1 matches at 10 bases. Germline CDR1 PRHDT, CDR2 FYEKMQ (reference sequence). V lost 5 bases, J lost 6 bases, and 11 bases stayed unmatched. The CDR3 has 16 amino acids. The chain's CDR3 is CASSPSRDRGSDTQYF. In DNA form, the CDR3 reads TGTGCCAGCAGCCCAAGCCGGGACAGGGGTTCCGATACGCAGTATTTT.

CDR3 nucleotide sequence: TGTGCCAGCAGCAGTAGCGGAACAAGTTTCCACGAGCAGTACTTC. Encoded protein: CASSSSGTSFHEQYF. The chain employs TRBV5-6 and TRBJ2-7; perhaps TRBD2 as D (6 bases). Deletions cut 4 bases from V and 5 bases from J, with 19 bases between. There are 15 residues in the CDR3. Germline V lookup: CDR1 SGHDT, CDR2 YYEEEE.

V and J are TRBV5-4 and TRBJ2-3; TRBD2 aligns across 11 bases. V shed 3 bases and J 2 bases; nucleotides not matched to a gene: 5. This CDR3 is built from 16 residues. CDR1 is SGHNT, CDR2 YYREEE, per germline (reference sequence). CDR3 in amino acids: CASSSGTSGPTDTQYF. DNA of the CDR3: TGTGCCAGCAGCTCGGGGACTAGCGGACCCACAGATACGCAGTATTTT.

This chain links TRBV9 with TRBJ1-1; D not resolved. The length of the CDR3 is 14 residues. The V gene's germline CDR1 is SGDLS and CDR2 YYNGEE. Trimming removed 0 bases from V and 0 bases from J, with 6 bases in between. CDR3 in amino acids: CASSVGAVNTEAFF. CDR3 bases: TGTGCCAGCAGCGTAGGTGCGGTGAACACTGAAGCTTTCTTT.

The gene calls are TRBV14 and TRBJ2-1; weak D call: TRBD2 (6 bases). V dropped 7 bases and J dropped 7 bases, with 17 bases sitting between them. CDR3 length: 14 amino acids. Germline V CDR1 and CDR2: SGHDN, FVKESK. CDR3: CASNFGGAKNEQFF. The CDR3 region has the DNA TGTGCCAGCAATTTTGGCGGGGCTAAGAATGAGCAGTTCTTC.

A few counts support this clone. This chain uses TRBV7-6 with TRBJ2-3; the match to TRBD2 covers 7 bases. The J segment lost 6 bases and the V segment lost 1 base, leaving 10 bases of the junction unmatched. Germline V CDR1 and CDR2: SGHVS, FNYEAQ. The CDR3 runs 16 residues. This CDR3 reads CASSLDGLAVADTQYF. The CDR3 nucleotides read TGTGCCAGCAGCTTAGATGGCCTAGCGGTGGCGGATACGCAGTATTTT.

With respect to this clone: One end of the junction fails to match germline, which may point to a read error. This chain joins TRBV7-7 and TRBJ2-5; 8 bases are shared with TRBD2. Germline V gene data show CDR1 as SSHAT and CDR2 as FNYEAQ (reference sequence). This CDR3 comprises 16 residues. The CDR3 loop reads CASSLASGGPRETQYF. The CDR3 bases are TGTGCTAGCAGCTTAGCGTCGGGAGGGCCTAGGGAGACCCAGTACTTC. The full variable domain, with the rest looked up from reference TRBV7-7 and TRBJ2-5, is GAGVSQSPRYKVTKRGQDVTLRCDPISSHATLYWYQQALGQGPEFLTYFNYEAQPDKSGLPSDRFSAERPEGSISTLTIQRTEQRDSAMYRCASSLASGGPRETQYFGPGTRLLVL.

This clone was recorded once. This chain uses TRBV18 with TRBJ2-3; D gene ambiguous. The CDR3 is made up of 14 amino acids. The germline V gene encodes CDR1 KGHSH and CDR2 LQKENI. V gave up 6 bases and J gave up 0 bases, with 10 bases separating them. CDR3 loop: CASSLSGSTDTQYF. CDR3 DNA: TGTGCCAGCTCCCTATCCGGGAGCACAGATACGCAGTATTTT.